This T cell receptor (beta chain) was sequenced during a study of cytomegalovirus exposure and HLA in healthy donors. Primers for the PCR totalled 60 Vbeta and 13 Jbeta. TCRdb keeps only in-frame clones here, not all; method: immunoSEQ multiplex PCR. The sample holds about 150,000 clones, roughly 80% seen once. The CDR3 runs 18 residues. CDR1 and CDR2 from the germline V gene are KGHSH and LQKENI. V was cut by 3 bases and J by 3 bases, with 23 bases left in between. The gene calls are TRBV18 and TRBJ1-1; TRBD1 is a possible D gene (5 bases). The TCR comes from a man aged 25-40 years in good health and CMV-seropositive. Sequenced: PBMCs. The CDR3 spells CASSPLIRAGGGDTEAFF. The CDR3 DNA is TGTGCCAGCTCACCCCTTATTCGGGCGGGCGGGGGAGACACTGAAGCTTTCTTT.